This TCR beta chain came from a study of CD8 T cells in Susac syndrome. The CDR3 contains 14 residues. Looked up from germline, CDR1 is SQVTM and CDR2 is ANQGSEA. With V trimmed by 3 bases and J by 7 bases, 7 bases remained unmatched. Random hexamers were used to reverse transcribe an amount of roughly 0.5 to 1 ug RNA. TCRdb re-called the immunoSEQ multiplex PCR reads with MiXCR, one entry per CDR3 protein. The top ten clones hold approximately 0.12% of a sample with over 150,000 distinct CDR3 sequences, approximately 94% of them seen once. The patients with Susac syndrome satisfied recently defined diagnostic criteria for either definite or probable disease.

This chain links TRBV29-1 with TRBJ1-2; 11 bases map to TRBD1. This TCR derives from a human donor with Susac syndrome. The specimen sequenced was CD4+ T cells from PBMCs. The chain's CDR3 is CSVDGTGGSGGYTF. In DNA, the CDR3 is TGCAGCGTTGACGGGACAGGGGGTAGTGGTGGCTACACCTTC. The full variable domain, with the rest looked up from reference TRBV29-1 and TRBJ1-2, is SAVISQKPSRDICQRGTSLTIQCQVDSQVTMMFWYRQQPGQSLTLIATANQGSEATYESGFVIDKFPISRPNLTFSTLTVSNMSPEDSSIYLCSVDGTGGSGGYTFGSGTRLTVV.